Listed below are T cell receptor beta chains from one sample, sequenced in a study of control samples from healthy donors and cancer patients. Measured with immunoSEQ multiplex PCR; TCRdb has only the in-frame clones, and not every one. The table lists more than 90,000 clones, 80% to 90% of them singletons. The specimen sequenced was blood. The receptors derive from a man aged 25 to 45 in good health. Each CDR3 is given with its conserved first and last residue.

v_gene	CDR3aa
TRBV7-2	CASRGAPTNEKLFF
TRBV7-8	CASSPLYEQYF
TRBV5-5	CASSHRLAETPQTQYF
TRBV28	CASSSYTHGGRAPLHF
TRBV7-9	CASSRPDKNTEAFF
TRBV5-1	CASSLASYNEQFF
TRBV10-2	CASRTSGGIDEQFF
TRBV6-1	CASSESEYNEQFF
TRBV5-4	CASSLDVTGLGTEAFF
TRBV30	CAWDPRDRGQIEGGYTF
TRBV5-1	CASSEDLGQRGYTF
TRBV5-1	CASSLGDAYKNIQYF
TRBV18	CASSEDRGGYGYTF
TRBV5-5	CASSFEGLHTGELFF
TRBV4-1	CASSRFDPGQVRENIQYF
TRBV10-3	CAISPTGEDEQFF
TRBV11-2	CASGQGFGYTF
TRBV5-8	CASSLQLGISTGELFF
TRBV30	CAYLTSGYSYNEQFF
TRBV27	CASSLSAGVPDTQYF
TRBV19	CASSLAISRGTDTQYF
TRBV7-2	CASSLARRLAGGSEQFF
TRBV4-2	CASSQDFTGNTIYF
TRBV7-9	CASSESQVGEKLFF
TRBV4-1	CASSQGDSYNEQFF
TRBV10-3	CAISETFQETQYF
TRBV28	CASSLKGIAGVNEQFF
TRBV12-5	CASGLVASGSSYEQYF
TRBV5-1	CASSLNLNIQYF
TRBV5-1	CASSLEVLGGYTF
TRBV6-1	CASSELAQRPTGPYYGYTF
TRBV11-3	CASSLAAFRDTQYF
TRBV10-3	CAISDLGVNTGELFF
TRBV4-1	CASSQPTSGGLGGDTQYF
TRBV4-1	CASSQERTGGYGYTF
TRBV24-1	CATSDPGQKNIQYF
TRBV12-3/TRBV12-4	CASLAGQKNIQYF
TRBV19	CASRVIGDKVYTF
TRBV9	CASSVGAVTEAFF
TRBV28	CASSSTGFGTEAFF
TRBV5-1	CASSLSYTDTQYF
TRBV6-4	CASSDSRYGYTF
TRBV5-6	CASTTLGRSGYTF
TRBV25-1	CASSAPHEQYF
TRBV9	CASSPVGTGGSGELFF
TRBV4-3	CASSQGPQHSGNTIYF
TRBV19	CASSSGQRYGYTF
TRBV4-3	CASSQLDRENTEAFF
TRBV29-1	CSVNRDSNYGYTF
TRBV3-1/TRBV3-2	CASRPTGTGGYNEQFF
TRBV15	CATSTRQGRVTDTQYF